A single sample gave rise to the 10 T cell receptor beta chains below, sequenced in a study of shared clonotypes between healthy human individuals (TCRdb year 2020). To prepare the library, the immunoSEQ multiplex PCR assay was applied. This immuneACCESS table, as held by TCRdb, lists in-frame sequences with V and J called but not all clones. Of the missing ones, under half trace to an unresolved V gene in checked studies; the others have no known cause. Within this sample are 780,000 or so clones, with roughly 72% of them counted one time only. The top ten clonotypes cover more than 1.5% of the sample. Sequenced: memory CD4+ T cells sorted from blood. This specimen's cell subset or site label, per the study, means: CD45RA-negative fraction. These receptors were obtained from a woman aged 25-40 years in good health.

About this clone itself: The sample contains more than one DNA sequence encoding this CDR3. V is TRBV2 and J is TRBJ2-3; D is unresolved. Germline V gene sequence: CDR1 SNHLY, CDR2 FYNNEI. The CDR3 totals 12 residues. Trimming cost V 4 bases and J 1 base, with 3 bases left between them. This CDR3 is CASSVGTDTQYF. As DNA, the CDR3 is TGTGCCAGCAGTGTTGGCACAGATACGCAGTATTTT. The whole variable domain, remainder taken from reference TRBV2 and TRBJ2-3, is EPEVTQTPSHQVTQMGQEVILRCVPISNHLYFYWYRQILGQKVEFLVSFYNNEISEKSEIFDDQFSVERPDGSNFTLKIRSTKLEDSAMYFCASSVGTDTQYFGPGTRLTVL.

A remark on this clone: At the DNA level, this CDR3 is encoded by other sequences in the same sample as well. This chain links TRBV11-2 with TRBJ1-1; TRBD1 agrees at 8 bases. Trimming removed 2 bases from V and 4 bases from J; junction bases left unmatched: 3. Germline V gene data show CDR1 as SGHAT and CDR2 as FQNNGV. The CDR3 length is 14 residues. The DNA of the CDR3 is TGTGCCAGCAGCTTAAGCACAGGGGGCACTGAAGCTTTCTTT. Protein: CASSLSTGGTEAFF.

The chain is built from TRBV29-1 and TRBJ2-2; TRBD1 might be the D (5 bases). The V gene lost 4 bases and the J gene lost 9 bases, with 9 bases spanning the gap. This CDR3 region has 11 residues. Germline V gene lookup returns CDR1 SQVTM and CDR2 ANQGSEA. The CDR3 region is CSVVWGRELFF. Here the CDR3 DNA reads TGCAGCGTTGTTTGGGGCCGGGAGCTGTTTTTT.

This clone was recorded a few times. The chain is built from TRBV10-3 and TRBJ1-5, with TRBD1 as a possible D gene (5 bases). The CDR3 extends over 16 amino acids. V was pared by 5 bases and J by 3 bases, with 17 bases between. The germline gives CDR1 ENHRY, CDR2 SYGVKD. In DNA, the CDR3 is TGTGCCATCAGTAAAGGAGGGGCCGAGGTCAATCAGCCCCAGCATTTT. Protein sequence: CAISKGGAEVNQPQHF.

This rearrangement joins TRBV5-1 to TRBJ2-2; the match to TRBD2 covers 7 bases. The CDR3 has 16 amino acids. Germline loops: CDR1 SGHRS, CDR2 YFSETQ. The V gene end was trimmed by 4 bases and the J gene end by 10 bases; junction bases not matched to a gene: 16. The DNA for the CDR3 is TGCGCCAGCAGCGCGGGACTAACGGGAGGACCGGCGGAGCTGTTTTTT. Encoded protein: CASSAGLTGGPAELFF.

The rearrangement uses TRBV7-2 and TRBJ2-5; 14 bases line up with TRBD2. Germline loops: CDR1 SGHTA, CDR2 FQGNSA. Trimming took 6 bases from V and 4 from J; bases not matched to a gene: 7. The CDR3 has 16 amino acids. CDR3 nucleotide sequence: TGTGCCAGCAGTCAGCCGGGACTAGCGGGAGTAGAGACCCAGTACTTC. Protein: CASSQPGLAGVETQYF.

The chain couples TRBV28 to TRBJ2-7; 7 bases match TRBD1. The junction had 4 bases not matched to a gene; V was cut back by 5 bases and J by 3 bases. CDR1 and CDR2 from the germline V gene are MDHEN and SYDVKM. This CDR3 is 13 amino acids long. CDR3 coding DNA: TGTGCCAGCAGTGGGGGACAGAGCTACGAGCAGTACTTC. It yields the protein CASSGGQSYEQYF.

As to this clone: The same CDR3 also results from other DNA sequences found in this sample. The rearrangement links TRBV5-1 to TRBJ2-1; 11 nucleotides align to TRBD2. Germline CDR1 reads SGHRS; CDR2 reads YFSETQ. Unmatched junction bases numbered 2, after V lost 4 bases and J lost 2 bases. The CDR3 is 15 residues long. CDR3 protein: CASSTTSGAYNEQFF. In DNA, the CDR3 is TGCGCCAGCAGCACGACTAGCGGGGCCTACAATGAGCAGTTCTTC. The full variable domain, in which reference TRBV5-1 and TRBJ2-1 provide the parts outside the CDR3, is KAGVTQTPRYLIKTRGQQVTLSCSPISGHRSVSWYQQTPGQGLQFLFEYFSETQRNKGNFPGRFSGRQFSNSRSEMNVSTLELGDSALYLCASSTTSGAYNEQFFGPGTRLTVL.

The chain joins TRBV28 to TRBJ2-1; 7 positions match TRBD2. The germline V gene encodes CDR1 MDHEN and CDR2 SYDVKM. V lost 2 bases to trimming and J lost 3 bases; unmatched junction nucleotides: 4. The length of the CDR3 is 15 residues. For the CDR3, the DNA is TGTGCCAGCAGTTTAGCACTAGCGCACTACAATGAGCAGTTCTTC. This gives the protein CASSLALAHYNEQFF.

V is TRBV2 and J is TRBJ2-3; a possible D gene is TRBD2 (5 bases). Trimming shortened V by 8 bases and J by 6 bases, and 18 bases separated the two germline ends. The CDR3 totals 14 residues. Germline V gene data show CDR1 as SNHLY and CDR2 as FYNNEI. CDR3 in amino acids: CASFLRGNTDTQYF. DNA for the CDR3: TGTGCCAGCTTTCTCCGAGGGAATACGGATACGCAGTATTTT.